These T cell receptor beta chains were read from a single sample in a study of blood T cells in healthy people across ages. Each CDR3 protein is one row after TCRdb ran MiXCR on the 5' RACE reads. The sample includes about 640,000 distinct CDR3 sequences, about 53% of them seen just once. The sample consisted of blood. The receptors stem from a man aged 55 to 70 in good health. Each CDR3 is given with its conserved first and last residue.

TRBJ2-5 | TRBV6-1 | CASSDRGPGETQYF
TRBJ2-7 | TRBV11-2 | CASSSVAGGPRDEQYF
TRBJ2-1 | TRBV5-1 | CASSLRAGNEQFF
. | TRBV20-1 | CSASPSAGFTYEQYF
TRBJ2-3 | TRBV6-5 | CASSSPRVASGGAMAQYF
TRBJ1-6 | TRBV15 | CATSRTGWPLHF
TRBJ2-3 | TRBV6-5 | CASSYSVSGGWADTQYF
TRBJ2-7 | TRBV21-1 | CASSPHRGTYEQYF
TRBJ1-5 | TRBV9 | CASSVDDLGEPQHF
TRBJ2-6 | TRBV5-1 | CASSLDSRVSSSGANVLTF
TRBJ2-1 | TRBV4-1 | CASSQNRGLSYNEQFF
TRBJ2-7 | TRBV7-2 | CASSLSSRAGSKEQYF
TRBJ2-3 | TRBV12-3/TRBV12-4 | CASRTGQRTDTQYF
TRBJ2-7 | TRBV7-2 | CASSLGRQDGAQYF
TRBJ2-1 | TRBV5-1 | CASSPLTSGGVNEQFF
TRBJ2-7 | TRBV7-2 | CASSSTGTGVYEQYF
TRBJ1-2 | TRBV7-2 | CASSAGRGYGYTF
TRBJ2-1 | TRBV20-1 | CSAREGTSGARGNEQFF
. | TRBV4-2 | CASSLAGGPGEQYF
TRBJ2-3 | TRBV6-1 | CASSELAAYEADTQYF
TRBJ1-1 | TRBV21-1 | CASSQSGTGGWKAFF
TRBJ1-1 | TRBV29-1 | CSVEERGAFF
TRBJ2-1 | TRBV2 | CASSDRGGDYNEQFF
TRBJ2-7 | TRBV12-3/TRBV12-4 | CASSLRHSPYEQYF
TRBJ2-1 | TRBV12-3/TRBV12-4 | CASSGTSWNNEQFF
TRBJ2-1 | TRBV5-1 | CASSILRGSANYEQFF
TRBJ2-1 | TRBV7-2 | CASSFTRAGGEQFF
TRBJ2-7 | TRBV10-3 | CACRGTGDGDYEQYF
TRBJ1-2 | TRBV10-3 | CAISEDSSYYGYTF
TRBJ2-4 | TRBV6-2/TRBV6-3 | CASSYFGTTKNIQYF